What follows are 15 T cell receptor beta chains derived from one specimen sequenced in a study of OX40 agonist ivuxolimab in advanced cancers. Sequencing used immunoSEQ multiplex PCR; TCRdb keeps in-frame clones, though not all of them. Of some 45,000 clones in the sample, 80% to 90% were seen once. The sample consisted of CD4+ or CD8+ T cells sorted from blood, taken in a trial of the OX40 agonist ivuxolimab. The receptors derive from an adult with an advanced solid tumor such as melanoma, head and neck, liver or kidney cancer.

V and J are TRBV6-1 and TRBJ1-1, with no clear D. V lost 4 bases to trimming and J lost 2 bases, with 8 bases between them. The germline CDR1 and CDR2 sequences are MNHNS and SASEGT. This CDR3 comprises 13 residues. The CDR3 protein is CASSVFRNTEAFF. Here the CDR3 DNA reads TGTGCCAGCAGTGTGTTCAGAAACACTGAAGCTTTCTTT.

This clone appeared once. The gene calls are TRBV19 and TRBJ1-2; TRBD1 might be the D (6 bases). The CDR3 covers 14 residues. The V end was cut by 6 bases, the J end by 3 bases, with 14 bases between. Germline V gives CDR1 LNHDA, CDR2 SQIVND (reference sequence). The CDR3 sequence is CASSQGGGDYGYTF. CDR3 coding DNA: TGTGCCAGTAGCCAGGGAGGGGGAGACTATGGCTACACCTTC.

The chain uses TRBV28 and TRBJ2-4; 8 bases fit TRBD1. V lost 4 bases to trimming and J lost 5 bases; unmatched junction nucleotides: 7. The length of the CDR3 is 15 residues. Germline CDR1 and CDR2: MDHEN and SYDVKM. CDR3 DNA sequence: TGTGCCAGCAGTTCCTACGGGACAGGAGAAAACATTCAGTACTTC. Protein: CASSSYGTGENIQYF.

CDR3 bases: TGTGCCAGCTCTCCATGGAGTGCAGATACGCAGTATTTT. The encoded protein is CASSPWSADTQYF. The J gene is TRBJ2-3, the V gene TRBV18, with unresolved D. CDR1 KGHSH and CDR2 LQKENI come from the germline V gene. The CDR3 consists of 13 residues. Deletions cut 6 bases from V and 4 bases from J, with 11 bases between.

The chain combines TRBV5-6 with TRBJ2-4; D possibly matches TRBD1 or TRBD2 (5 bases each). The V end lost 7 bases, the J end lost 0 bases, and 14 bases lay between the germline ends. Germline-derived CDR1 and CDR2 are SGHDT and YYEEEE. The CDR3 is 15 residues long. The CDR3 DNA follows: TGTGCCAGCTCACTTCCAGGGACAGCCAAAAACATTCAGTACTTC. Protein sequence: CASSLPGTAKNIQYF.

This sequence joins TRBV28 and TRBJ1-1; D remains ambiguous. V was cut by 2 bases and J by 5 bases, with 6 bases left in between. The CDR3 is made up of 12 amino acids. Germline CDR1 MDHEN, CDR2 SYDVKM. The CDR3 loop reads CASSLRFTEAFF. CDR3 nucleotide sequence: TGTGCCAGCAGTTTACGGTTTACTGAAGCTTTCTTT.

The V and J genes are TRBV11-1 and TRBJ2-1; the match to TRBD2 covers 8 bases. The trim removed 4 bases at V and 2 bases at J, leaving 7 bases unmatched. The CDR3 totals 16 residues. CDR1 is SGHAT and CDR2 is FQDESV in the germline V gene (reference sequence). The DNA for the CDR3 is TGTGCCAGCAGCTCTTCAGCGGGAGACGCCTACAATGAGCAGTTCTTC. Translating it yields CASSSSAGDAYNEQFF.

The chain couples TRBV9 to TRBJ2-2, with D perhaps matching TRBD1 (5 bases). Per germline, CDR1 SGDLS and CDR2 YYNGEE. Trimming left V 2 bases short and J 0 bases short, with 11 bases between. This CDR3 has 16 amino acids. The chain's CDR3 is CASSVTDSPNTGELFF. CDR3 nucleotide sequence: TGTGCCAGCAGCGTGACAGACAGCCCGAACACCGGGGAGCTGTTTTTT.

The count of this clone is one. This chain links TRBV7-9 with TRBJ2-5, with 10 nucleotides matching TRBD1. Trimming removed 5 bases from V and 11 bases from J; junction bases left unmatched: 8. CDR1 and CDR2 (germline): SEHNR, FQNEAQ (reference sequence). The CDR3 runs to 13 residues. In DNA form, the CDR3 reads TGTGCCAGCAGCCGGGACAGGGGAAAAGAGCAGTACTTC. Its translation: CASSRDRGKEQYF. The variable domain in full, completed from reference TRBV7-9 and TRBJ2-5, reads DTGVSQNPRHKITKRGQNVTFRCDPISEHNRLYWYRQTLGQGPEFLTYFQNEAQLEKSRLLSDRFSAERPKGSFSTLEIQRTEQGDSAMYLCASSRDRGKEQYFGPGTRLLVL.

J is TRBJ2-1 and V is TRBV7-6, with 9 nucleotides matching TRBD2. V gave up 5 bases and J gave up 5 bases; unmatched junction bases: 7. Germline CDR1 and CDR2: SGHVS and FNYEAQ. The CDR3 has 15 amino acids. The CDR3 sequence is CASSRSGRTNNEQFF. The CDR3 DNA is TGTGCCAGCAGCCGAAGCGGGAGGACAAACAATGAGCAGTTCTTC.

This chain joins TRBV28 and TRBJ2-7; D is perhaps TRBD1 (5 bases). Looked up from germline, CDR1 is MDHEN and CDR2 is SYDVKM. V was shortened by 5 bases and J by 5 bases, with 25 bases between the two germline ends. The length of the CDR3 is 17 residues. The CDR3 DNA follows: TGTGCCAGCAGTCTTCTGACAATGTGGACAAGAGCGAACGAGCAGTACTTC. Translating it yields CASSLLTMWTRANEQYF.

The rearrangement uses TRBV30 and TRBJ2-1; D might be TRBD2 (5 bases). Trimming shortened V by 0 bases and J by 7 bases, and 13 bases separated the two germline ends. In germline, CDR1 is GTSNPN, CDR2 SVGIG (reference sequence). CDR3 size: 14 residues. CDR3 in amino acids: CAWSVRGLGNEQFF. The CDR3 DNA follows: TGTGCCTGGAGTGTACGAGGGCTGGGGAATGAGCAGTTCTTC.

The J gene is TRBJ1-1, the V gene TRBV19, with TRBD1 identical over 8 bases. The CDR3 is 13 amino acids. With 9 bases clipped from V and 2 bases from J, the junction kept 5 bases outside the gene matches. CDR1 is LNHDA and CDR2 is SQIVND in the germline V gene (reference sequence). The CDR3 protein is CASRQGINTEAFF. CDR3 DNA sequence: TGTGCCAGCAGACAGGGGATTAACACTGAAGCTTTCTTT.

This chain connects TRBV28 to TRBJ2-7; a weak D match, TRBD2 (5 bases). Germline lookup yields CDR1 MDHEN and CDR2 SYDVKM. There are 14 residues in the CDR3. Trimming removed 8 bases at V and 6 bases at J, with 20 bases between. CDR3 sequence reads: CASGVGVAVAEQYF. The CDR3, as DNA: TGTGCCAGCGGGGTCGGGGTCGCCGTCGCCGAGCAGTACTTC. The whole variable domain, remainder taken from reference TRBV28 and TRBJ2-7, is DVKVTQSSRYLVKRTGEKVFLECVQDMDHENMFWYRQDPGLGLRLIYFSYDVKMKEKGDIPEGYSVSREKKERFSLILESASTNQTSMYLCASGVGVAVAEQYFGPGTRLTVT.

V gene TRBV10-3 combines with J gene TRBJ2-7; perhaps D is TRBD1 or TRBD2 (5 bases each). V dropped 0 bases and J dropped 6 bases, with 12 bases sitting between them. CDR3 length equals 14 residues. The germline V gene encodes CDR1 ENHRY and CDR2 SYGVKD. The CDR3 protein is CAISESRGGGEQYF. In DNA form, the CDR3 reads TGTGCCATCAGTGAGTCAAGGGGCGGAGGCGAGCAGTACTTC.